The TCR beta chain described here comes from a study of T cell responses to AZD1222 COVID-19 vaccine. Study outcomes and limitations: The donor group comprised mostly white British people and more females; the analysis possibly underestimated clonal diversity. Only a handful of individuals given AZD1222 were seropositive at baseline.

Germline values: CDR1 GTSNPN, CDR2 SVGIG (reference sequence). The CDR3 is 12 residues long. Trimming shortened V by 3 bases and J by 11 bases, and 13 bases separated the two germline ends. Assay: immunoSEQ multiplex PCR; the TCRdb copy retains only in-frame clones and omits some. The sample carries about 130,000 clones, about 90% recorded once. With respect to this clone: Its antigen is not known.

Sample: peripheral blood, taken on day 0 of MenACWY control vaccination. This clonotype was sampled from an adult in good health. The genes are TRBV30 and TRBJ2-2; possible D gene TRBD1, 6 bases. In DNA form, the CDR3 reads TGTGCCTGGAGGCCCTCCAGGGGCGAGCTGTTTTTT. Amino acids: CAWRPSRGELFF.